This entry describes one T cell receptor (beta chain). These data originate in a study of blood T cells in healthy people across ages. A sample-barcoded 5' primer and a J-beta primer mix were used in a second PCR of about 7 to 12 cycles. TCRdb reanalysed the 5' RACE reads using MiXCR and keeps one entry per CDR3 protein. The table records 1.5 million to 2 million distinct CDR3 sequences, approximately 50% of them present only once. Source material: blood. This TCR was sampled from a woman in her thirties or forties in good health.

CDR3 DNA: TGCGCCAGCAGCCAGCTTCCGGGCCAAACCGAAAAACTGTTTTTT. As protein: CASSQLPGQTEKLFF. The V and J genes are TRBV4-1 and TRBJ1-4; D not resolved. The CDR3 totals 15 residues. V shed 3 bases and J shed 8 bases, with 16 bases lying between them. Per germline, CDR1 MGHRA and CDR2 YSYEKL.